The 12 T cell receptor beta chains reported below all come from one sample, sequenced in a study of cytomegalovirus exposure and HLA in healthy donors. 60 Vbeta and 13 Jbeta primers were used in PCR. Here immunoSEQ multiplex PCR was the method, and the copy in TCRdb shows in-frame clones only, minus some. The table shows about 150,000 clones, with less than 90% occurring only once. Sequencing was performed on PBMCs. These receptors all come from a young woman in good health and CMV-seronegative.

The chain carries TRBV5-1 and TRBJ2-5; 7 bases agree with TRBD1. The J segment lost 2 bases and the V segment lost 4 bases, leaving 5 bases of the junction unmatched. This CDR3 spans 14 amino acids. Germline V gene lookup returns CDR1 SGHRS and CDR2 YFSETQ. DNA for the CDR3: TGCGCCAGCAGCGGCAGGGGGAATCAAGAGACCCAGTACTTC. Translated, it gives CASSGRGNQETQYF.

This clone was detected only once. The chain links TRBV4-2 to TRBJ2-2; TRBD2 matches at 7 bases. V was clipped by 0 bases and J by 5 bases; unmatched bases: 6. Germline CDR1 reads LGHNA; CDR2 reads YNFKEQ. This CDR3 comprises 16 residues. CDR3 sequence (DNA): TGTGCCAGCAGCCAAGATTGGACTAGACGGACCGGGGAGCTGTTTTTT. It translates to CASSQDWTRRTGELFF.

In its sample, this clone was seen once. This chain connects TRBV5-5 to TRBJ2-3; D may be TRBD1 (5 bases). The CDR3 runs to 14 residues. Germline CDR1 is SGHKS and CDR2 is YYEKEE (reference sequence). V was cut by 0 bases and J by 4 bases, with 9 bases left in between. CDR3 sequence reads: CASSLEWGSDTQYF. The CDR3 DNA reads TGTGCCAGCAGCTTGGAATGGGGCTCAGATACGCAGTATTTT.

This chain uses TRBV6-1 with TRBJ2-5, with 9 bases fitting TRBD2. Germline-derived CDR1 and CDR2 are MNHNS and SASEGT. This CDR3 is built from 14 residues. The V segment lost 8 bases and the J segment 5 bases; nucleotides outside the gene matches: 9. CDR3 sequence reads: CASCAGGPFETQYF. The CDR3 DNA is TGTGCCAGCTGCGCGGGGGGGCCATTTGAGACCCAGTACTTC.

This clone is a singleton in its sample. The gene calls are TRBV5-6 and TRBJ2-3; the match to TRBD2 covers 8 bases. The CDR3 is 15 amino acids. The V gene's germline CDR1 is SGHDT and CDR2 YYEEEE. Trimming at V came to 4 bases and at J to 6 bases, leaving 10 bases not matched to a gene. This chain's CDR3 is CASSHGLAGEDTQYF. The CDR3 bases are TGTGCCAGCAGCCACGGACTAGCAGGGGAGGATACGCAGTATTTT. The full variable domain, its missing parts supplied by reference TRBV5-6 and TRBJ2-3, is DAGVTQSPTHLIKTRGQQVTLRCSPKSGHDTVSWYQQALGQGPQFIFQYYEEEERQRGNFPDRFSGHQFPNYSSELNVNALLLGDSALYLCASSHGLAGEDTQYFGPGTRLTVL.

This rearrangement joins TRBV5-4 to TRBJ2-5; no definite D call. CDR3 length: 13 residues. The V end was cut by 1 base, the J end by 7 bases, with 11 bases between. Germline V gene sequence: CDR1 SGHNT, CDR2 YYREEE (reference sequence). The CDR3 region is CASSLTGSWTQYF. For the CDR3, the DNA is TGTGCCAGCAGCTTGACCGGTTCTTGGACCCAGTACTTC.

The chain joins TRBV7-9 to TRBJ2-1, with D tentatively TRBD2 (5 bases). Trimming took 4 bases from V and 10 from J, leaving 11 bases between them. The CDR3 runs to 12 residues. Germline V gives CDR1 SEHNR, CDR2 FQNEAQ (reference sequence). The CDR3 loop is CASSSGVYEQFF. The CDR3 DNA sequence: TGTGCCAGCAGCTCCGGGGTATACGAGCAGTTCTTC.

V is TRBV6-1 and J is TRBJ1-2, with D tentatively TRBD1 (5 bases). Trimming cost V 6 bases and J 4 bases, with 12 bases left between them. The CDR3 contains 13 residues. Germline values: CDR1 MNHNS, CDR2 SASEGT. The chain's CDR3 is CASRARDGYGYTF. The CDR3 DNA reads as TGTGCCAGCAGGGCCAGGGATGGCTATGGCTACACCTTC.

V and J are TRBV29-1 and TRBJ2-6; 7 nucleotides line up with TRBD1. This CDR3 has 16 amino acids. Trimming cost V 6 bases and J 1 base; bases outside gene matches: 9. CDR1 is SQVTM and CDR2 is ANQGSEA in the germline V gene. CDR3 residues: CSVGDRDPSGANVLTF. DNA of the CDR3: TGCAGCGTGGGTGACAGGGACCCATCTGGGGCCAACGTCCTGACTTTC.

This clone was counted a single time. This chain links TRBV11-1 with TRBJ2-1; 8 bases fit TRBD2. CDR3 length equals 18 residues. After removal of 3 bases from V and 3 bases from J, the junction contained 13 bases not matched to a gene. The germline gives CDR1 SGHAT, CDR2 FQDESV (reference sequence). CDR3: CASSFAPSAGGFYNEQFF. Here the CDR3 DNA reads TGTGCCAGCAGCTTTGCCCCCTCTGCGGGGGGTTTCTACAATGAGCAGTTCTTC.

This clone was seen only once. V usage is TRBV9 and J usage is TRBJ1-1; D is possibly TRBD1 (5 bases). The V end was cut by 2 bases, the J end by 4 bases, with 15 bases between. Germline-derived CDR1 and CDR2 are SGDLS and YYNGEE. The length of the CDR3 is 15 residues. The chain's CDR3 is CASSVSTAGLTEAFF. CDR3 DNA sequence: TGTGCCAGCAGCGTGAGCACGGCAGGGCTCACTGAAGCTTTCTTT.

The gene calls are TRBV7-9 and TRBJ2-5; TRBD2 is a possible D gene (5 bases). CDR3 length equals 13 residues. Trimming left V 11 bases short and J 4 bases short, with 17 bases between. Germline lookup yields CDR1 SEHNR and CDR2 FQNEAQ (reference sequence). The CDR3 bases are TGTGCCGCAGATTGGGGAGTGCGAGAGACCCAGTACTTC. Its translation is CAADWGVRETQYF. The entire variable domain, with the rest obtained from reference TRBV7-9 and TRBJ2-5, is as follows: DTGVSQNPRHKITKRGQNVTFRCDPISEHNRLYWYRQTLGQGPEFLTYFQNEAQLEKSRLLSDRFSAERPKGSFSTLEIQRTEQGDSAMYLCAADWGVRETQYFGPGTRLLVL.